These 19 T cell receptor beta chains were sequenced from one sample in a study of CD8+ T cells in alopecia areata. Sorting of CD4+ cells into CD25+CD127- cells (for 5 or 6 patients) was performed. As the sequencing template, cDNA was produced by extracting RNA and reverse transcribing it. TCRdb's copy holds only in-frame clones and misses some; the assay was immunoSEQ multiplex PCR. Of some 20,000 clones listed, 60% to 65% are singletons. The specimen was CD4+ Tregs sorted from blood. The receptors originated from a human donor with alopecia areata.

CDR3 region: CASSYSPEYEQYF. Here the CDR3 DNA reads TGTGCCAGCAGTTACTCGCCCGAGTACGAGCAGTACTTC. The rearrangement uses TRBV6-6 and TRBJ2-7; unclear D gene. The V end lost 0 bases, the J end lost 4 bases, and 7 bases lay between the germline ends. The CDR3 totals 13 residues. Germline values: CDR1 MNHNY, CDR2 SVGAGI (reference sequence).

The chain recombines TRBV28 with TRBJ2-7; D call uncertain. Germline-derived CDR1 and CDR2 are MDHEN and SYDVKM. The CDR3 covers 12 residues. V dropped 0 bases and J dropped 5 bases, with 5 bases sitting between them. This CDR3 reads CASSLWTNEQYF. The CDR3 DNA is TGTGCCAGCAGTTTATGGACCAACGAGCAGTACTTC.

The V gene is TRBV5-1, the J gene TRBJ2-5; 12 bases map to TRBD2. The CDR3 is made up of 16 amino acids. Per the germline V gene, CDR1 is SGHRS and CDR2 is YFSETQ. Trimming took 4 bases from V and 5 from J; bases not matched to a gene: 9. The CDR3 coding sequence is TGCGCCAGCAGCCAGAGACTAGCGGGAGCTGGTGAGACCCAGTACTTC. This gives the protein CASSQRLAGAGETQYF.

The V call is TRBV29-1, the J call TRBJ2-7; tentatively, D is TRBD1 (6 bases). CDR1 and CDR2 from the germline V gene are SQVTM and ANQGSEA. This CDR3 is built from 12 residues. Trimming removed 6 bases from V and 1 base from J, with 10 bases in between. The CDR3 region is CSVLTGSYEQYF. The CDR3 DNA is TGCAGCGTCCTGACAGGTTCCTACGAGCAGTACTTC.

DNA for the CDR3: TGTGCCAGCAGCGACAGGGTTGATACGCAGTATTTT. It encodes CASSDRVDTQYF. The chain uses TRBV6-1 and TRBJ2-3, with 7 bases that match TRBD1. The CDR3 runs 12 residues. CDR1 MNHNS and CDR2 SASEGT come from the germline V gene. The junction had 3 bases not matched to a gene; V was cut back by 6 bases and J by 6 bases.

J is TRBJ2-7 and V is TRBV5-4; D perhaps matches TRBD2 (6 bases). The CDR3 length is 14 residues. V shed 4 bases and J shed 6 bases, with 17 bases lying between them. The germline CDR1 and CDR2 sequences are SGHNT and YYREEE (reference sequence). The CDR3 is CASSPGPGRGEQYF. CDR3 in DNA: TGTGCCAGCAGCCCAGGGCCGGGGCGGGGCGAGCAGTACTTC.

The J gene is TRBJ1-2, the V gene TRBV29-1, with D unresolved. Trimming removed 6 bases at V and 0 bases at J, with 5 bases between. This CDR3 is built from 11 residues. From germline, CDR1 is SQVTM and CDR2 ANQGSEA. The CDR3 DNA reads as TGCAGCGTGGTATCTAACTATGGCTACACCTTC. Residues: CSVVSNYGYTF.

The V and J genes are TRBV9 and TRBJ1-3; D uncertain. Between the trimmed V and J ends, which lost 4 bases and 0 bases, there was a span of 14 bases. Germline V gene data show CDR1 as SGDLS and CDR2 as YYNGEE. The CDR3 runs 16 residues. In DNA, the CDR3 is TGTGCCAGCAGCCCGCCGGCGGGGATCTCTGGAAACACCATATATTTT. This sequence encodes CASSPPAGISGNTIYF. Full variable domain (remainder filled in from reference TRBV9 and TRBJ1-3): DSGVTQTPKHLITATGQRVTLRCSPRSGDLSVYWYQQSLDQGLQFLIQYYNGEERAKGNILERFSAQQFPDLHSELNLSSLELGDSALYFCASSPPAGISGNTIYFGEGSWLTVV.

The chain has TRBV29-1 and TRBJ2-3, with D perhaps matching TRBD1 or TRBD2 (5 bases each). V was trimmed by 2 bases and J by 4 bases, leaving 10 bases between them. Germline V gene sequence: CDR1 SQVTM, CDR2 ANQGSEA. The CDR3 sequence is 13 residues long. The chain's CDR3 is CSVESRGADTQYF. The CDR3 nucleotides are TGCAGCGTTGAATCCCGAGGGGCAGATACGCAGTATTTT.

This chain uses TRBV2 with TRBJ2-3; 12 bases are a match to TRBD2. The J segment lost 3 bases and the V segment lost 3 bases, leaving 4 bases of the junction unmatched. This CDR3 region has 16 residues. CDR1 is SNHLY, CDR2 FYNNEI, per germline. In DNA, the CDR3 is TGTGCCAGCAGTGATGGTACTAGCGGGAGGACAGATACGCAGTATTTT. Residues: CASSDGTSGRTDTQYF.

This clone is a singleton in its sample. The rearrangement links TRBV7-2 to TRBJ1-2, with 9 positions matching TRBD1. Germline CDR1 reads SGHTA; CDR2 reads FQGNSA. Trimming at V came to 5 bases and at J to 6 bases, leaving 4 bases not matched to a gene. This CDR3 spans 13 amino acids. CDR3 coding DNA: TGTGCCAGCAGCCCCAGACAGGGGGATGGCTACACCTTC. Protein product: CASSPRQGDGYTF.

The chain carries TRBV12-5 and TRBJ2-1; 9 positions match TRBD1. The CDR3 loop spans 13 amino acids. Looked up from germline, CDR1 is LGHNT and CDR2 is FRNRAP. After removal of 6 bases from V and 7 bases from J, the junction contained 4 bases not matched to a gene. This chain's CDR3 is CASGTGGGNEQFF. As DNA, the CDR3 is TGTGCTAGTGGGACAGGGGGAGGAAATGAGCAGTTCTTC.

The CDR3 coding sequence is TGCGCCAGCAGCCCCGACAGGGAGACCCAGTACTTC. Protein sequence: CASSPDRETQYF. The V gene is TRBV10-1, the J gene TRBJ2-5; possibly TRBD1 for D (6 bases). V was clipped by 6 bases and J by 5 bases, with 10 bases between them. Germline CDR1 WNHNN, CDR2 SYGVQD (reference sequence). The CDR3 is 12 amino acids.

This clone appeared once. V is TRBV18 and J is TRBJ1-1; D call uncertain. V gave up 5 bases and J gave up 3 bases, with 13 bases separating them. Germline V gene lookup returns CDR1 KGHSH and CDR2 LQKENI. The CDR3 is 14 amino acids. The CDR3 coding sequence is TGTGCCAGCTCATTCTACGACTCGGACACTGAAGCTTTCTTT. This translates into CASSFYDSDTEAFF.

Notes on this clone: In the same sample, other DNA sequences code for this CDR3. The chain links TRBV19 to TRBJ1-1; D not certain. This CDR3 has 12 amino acids. Trimming pared 3 bases from V and 4 bases from J, leaving 6 bases between. Germline CDR1 LNHDA, CDR2 SQIVND (reference sequence). The CDR3 spells CASSIRGTEAFF. DNA of the CDR3: TGTGCCAGTAGTATCCGTGGCACTGAAGCTTTCTTT.

V gene TRBV2 combines with J gene TRBJ2-3; 12 bases match TRBD2. The CDR3 is made up of 15 amino acids. Germline trimming cut 4 bases from V and 2 bases from J; bases unmatched to any gene: 1. Germline CDR1 reads SNHLY; CDR2 reads FYNNEI. CDR3 loop: CASSASGRATDTQYF. In nucleotides, the CDR3 is TGTGCCAGCAGTGCTAGCGGGAGGGCCACAGATACGCAGTATTTT. The entire variable domain, with the rest obtained from reference TRBV2 and TRBJ2-3, is as follows: EPEVTQTPSHQVTQMGQEVILRCVPISNHLYFYWYRQILGQKVEFLVSFYNNEISEKSEIFDDQFSVERPDGSNFTLKIRSTKLEDSAMYFCASSASGRATDTQYFGPGTRLTVL.

This chain links TRBV27 with TRBJ2-1; D not resolved. The germline V gene encodes CDR1 MNHEY and CDR2 SMNVEV (reference sequence). The CDR3 consists of 15 residues. Trimming stripped 0 bases from V and 2 bases from J, with 8 bases between. The chain's CDR3 is CASSLSRGAYNEQFF. The CDR3 nucleotides are TGTGCCAGCAGTTTATCGCGCGGAGCCTACAATGAGCAGTTCTTC.

V is TRBV14 and J is TRBJ1-2, with D tentatively TRBD1 (6 bases). Germline V CDR1 and CDR2: SGHDN, FVKESK. The CDR3 extends over 15 amino acids. Trimming removed 2 bases at V and 4 bases at J, with 14 bases between. The DNA for the CDR3 is TGTGCCAGCAGCCAAACCGTCGGACAGTTCTATGGCTACACCTTC. Protein sequence: CASSQTVGQFYGYTF.

The V gene is TRBV2, the J gene TRBJ2-1; 7 nucleotides align to TRBD2. Germline V gene lookup returns CDR1 SNHLY and CDR2 FYNNEI. This CDR3 contains 13 residues. The junction had 4 bases not matched to a gene; V was cut back by 8 bases and J by 3 bases. CDR3 sequence: CASRGDLYNEQFF. CDR3 in DNA: TGTGCCAGCCGGGGGGACCTCTACAATGAGCAGTTCTTC.